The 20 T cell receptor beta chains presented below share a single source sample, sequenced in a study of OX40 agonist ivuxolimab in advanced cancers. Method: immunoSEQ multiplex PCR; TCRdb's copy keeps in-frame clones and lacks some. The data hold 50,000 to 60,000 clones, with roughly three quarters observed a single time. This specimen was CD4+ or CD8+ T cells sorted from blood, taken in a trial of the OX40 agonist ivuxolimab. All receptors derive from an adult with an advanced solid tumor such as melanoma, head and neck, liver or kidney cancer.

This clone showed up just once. The CDR3 region has the DNA TGTGCCAGCAGCTTGTACACCAGGGGGCCGAACACTGAAGCTTTCTTT. Encoded protein: CASSLYTRGPNTEAFF. The rearrangement uses TRBV5-6 and TRBJ1-1; 8 nucleotides agree with TRBD1. The CDR3 loop spans 16 amino acids. V shed 1 base, J shed 1 base, and the junction held 6 bases outside the gene matches. Germline CDR1 reads SGHDT; CDR2 reads YYEEEE.

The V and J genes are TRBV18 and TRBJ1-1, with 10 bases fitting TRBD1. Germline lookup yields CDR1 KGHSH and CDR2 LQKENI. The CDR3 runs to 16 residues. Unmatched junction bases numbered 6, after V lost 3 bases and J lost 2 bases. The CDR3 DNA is TGTGCCAGCTCACCGGGGACAGGGGCCATTAACACTGAAGCTTTCTTT. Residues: CASSPGTGAINTEAFF. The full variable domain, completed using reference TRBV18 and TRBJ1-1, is NAGVMQNPRHLVRRRGQEARLRCSPMKGHSHVYWYRQLPEEGLKFMVYLQKENIIDESGMPKERFSAEFPKEGPSILRIQQVVRGDSAAYFCASSPGTGAINTEAFFGQGTRLTVV.

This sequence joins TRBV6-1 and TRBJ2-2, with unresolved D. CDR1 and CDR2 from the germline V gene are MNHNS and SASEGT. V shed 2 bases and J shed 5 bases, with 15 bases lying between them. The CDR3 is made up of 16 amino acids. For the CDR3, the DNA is TGTGCCAGCAGTGAAAGGCAGAACTGGGATACCGGGGAGCTGTTTTTT. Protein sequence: CASSERQNWDTGELFF.

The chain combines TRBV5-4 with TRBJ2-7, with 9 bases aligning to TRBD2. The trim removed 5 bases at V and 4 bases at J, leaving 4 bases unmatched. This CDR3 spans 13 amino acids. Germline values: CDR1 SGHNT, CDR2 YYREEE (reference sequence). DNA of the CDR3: TGTGCCAGCAGGCTAGCGGGAAATTACGAGCAGTACTTC. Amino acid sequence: CASRLAGNYEQYF.

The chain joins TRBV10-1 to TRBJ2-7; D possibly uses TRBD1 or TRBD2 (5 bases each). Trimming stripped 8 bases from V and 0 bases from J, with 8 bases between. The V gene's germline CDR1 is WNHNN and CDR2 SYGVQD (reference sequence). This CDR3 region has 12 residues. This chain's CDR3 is CASGDGSYEQYF. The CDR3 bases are TGCGCCAGCGGGGACGGCTCCTACGAGCAGTACTTC.

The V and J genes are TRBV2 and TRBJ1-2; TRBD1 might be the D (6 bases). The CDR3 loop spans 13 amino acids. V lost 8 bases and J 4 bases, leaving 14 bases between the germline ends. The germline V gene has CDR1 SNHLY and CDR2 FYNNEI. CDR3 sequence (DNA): TGTGCCAGCGGCCTACAGGGCGGCTATGGCTACACCTTC. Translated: CASGLQGGYGYTF.

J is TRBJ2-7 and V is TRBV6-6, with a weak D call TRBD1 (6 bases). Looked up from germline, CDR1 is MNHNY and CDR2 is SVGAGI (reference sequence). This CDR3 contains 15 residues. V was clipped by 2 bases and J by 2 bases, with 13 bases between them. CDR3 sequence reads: CASSYATGRPYEQYF. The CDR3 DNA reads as TGTGCCAGCAGTTACGCCACAGGGCGTCCCTACGAGCAGTACTTC.

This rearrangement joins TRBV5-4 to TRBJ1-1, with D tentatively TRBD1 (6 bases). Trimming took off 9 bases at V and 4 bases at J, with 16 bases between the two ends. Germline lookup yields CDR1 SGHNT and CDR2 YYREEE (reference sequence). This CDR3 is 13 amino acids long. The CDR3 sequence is CATARRGTTEAFF. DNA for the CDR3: TGTGCCACAGCCAGGAGGGGGACCACTGAAGCTTTCTTT.

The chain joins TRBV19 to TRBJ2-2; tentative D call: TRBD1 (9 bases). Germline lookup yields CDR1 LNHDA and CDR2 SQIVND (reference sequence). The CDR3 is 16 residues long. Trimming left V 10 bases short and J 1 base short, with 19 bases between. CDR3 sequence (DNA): TGTGCCACCCGGGAGGGACAGGGTCAGAACACCGGGGAGCTGTTTTTT. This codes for CATREGQGQNTGELFF.

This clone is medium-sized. For the CDR3, the DNA is TGTGCCAGCAGGAGGGGAACTGAAGCTTTCTTT. This sequence encodes CASRRGTEAFF. The V call is TRBV5-5, the J call TRBJ1-1; a possible D gene is TRBD1 (5 bases). The CDR3 length is 11 residues. The V gene lost 5 bases and the J gene lost 5 bases, with 7 bases spanning the gap. The germline gives CDR1 SGHKS, CDR2 YYEKEE (reference sequence).

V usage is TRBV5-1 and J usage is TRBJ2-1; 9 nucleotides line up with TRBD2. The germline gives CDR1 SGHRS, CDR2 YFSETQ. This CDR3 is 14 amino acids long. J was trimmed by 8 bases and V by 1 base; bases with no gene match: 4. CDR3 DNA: TGCGCCAGCAGCTTGCCTAGCGGGATCGATGAGCAGTTCTTC. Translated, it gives CASSLPSGIDEQFF. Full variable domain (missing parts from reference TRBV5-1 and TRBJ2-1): KAGVTQTPRYLIKTRGQQVTLSCSPISGHRSVSWYQQTPGQGLQFLFEYFSETQRNKGNFPGRFSGRQFSNSRSEMNVSTLELGDSALYLCASSLPSGIDEQFFGPGTRLTVL.

The CDR3 region has the DNA TGCGCCAGCAGCCAAGTACAGGAGACAGATACGCAGTATTTT. It encodes CASSQVQETDTQYF. The rearrangement links TRBV4-1 to TRBJ2-3, with D possibly matching TRBD1 (5 bases). From germline, CDR1 is MGHRA and CDR2 YSYEKL. The ends were cut back, 1 base at V and 3 bases at J, with 8 bases in the middle. The CDR3 consists of 14 residues.

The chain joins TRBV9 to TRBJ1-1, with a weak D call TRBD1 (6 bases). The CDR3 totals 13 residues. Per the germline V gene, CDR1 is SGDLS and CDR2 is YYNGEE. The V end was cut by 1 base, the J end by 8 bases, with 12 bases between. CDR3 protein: CASSVIGGSEAFF. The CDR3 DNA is TGTGCCAGCAGCGTAATTGGGGGCTCCGAAGCTTTCTTT.

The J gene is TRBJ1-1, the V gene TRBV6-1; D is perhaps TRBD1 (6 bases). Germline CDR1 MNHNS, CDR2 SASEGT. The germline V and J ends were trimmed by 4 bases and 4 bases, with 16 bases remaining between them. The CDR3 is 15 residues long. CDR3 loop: CASSVHRDFSTEAFF. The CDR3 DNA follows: TGTGCCAGCAGTGTCCACAGGGATTTTAGCACTGAAGCTTTCTTT.

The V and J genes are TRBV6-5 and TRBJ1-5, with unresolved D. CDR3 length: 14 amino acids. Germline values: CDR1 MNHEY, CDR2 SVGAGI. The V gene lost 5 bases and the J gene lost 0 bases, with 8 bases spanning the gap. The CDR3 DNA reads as TGTGCCAGCAGTCGGGATTATAGCAATCAGCCCCAGCATTTT. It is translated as CASSRDYSNQPQHF.

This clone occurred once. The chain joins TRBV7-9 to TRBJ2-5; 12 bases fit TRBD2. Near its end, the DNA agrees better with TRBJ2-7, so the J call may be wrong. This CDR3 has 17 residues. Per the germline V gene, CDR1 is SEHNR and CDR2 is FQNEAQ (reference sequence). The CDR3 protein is CASSLRWLAGGNHEQYF. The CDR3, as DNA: TGTGCCAGCAGCTTAAGATGGCTAGCGGGGGGGAACCACGAGCAGTACTTC.

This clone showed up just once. CDR3 in amino acids: CASSEGAGVWNEQFF. The CDR3 coding sequence is TGTGCCAGCAGTGAAGGGGCGGGAGTCTGGAATGAGCAGTTCTTC. The chain has TRBV6-1 and TRBJ2-1; 7 bases map to TRBD2. Germline loops: CDR1 MNHNS, CDR2 SASEGT. CDR3 length: 15 amino acids. Losses at the gene ends were 1 base for V and 7 bases for J; bases not matched to a gene: 7.

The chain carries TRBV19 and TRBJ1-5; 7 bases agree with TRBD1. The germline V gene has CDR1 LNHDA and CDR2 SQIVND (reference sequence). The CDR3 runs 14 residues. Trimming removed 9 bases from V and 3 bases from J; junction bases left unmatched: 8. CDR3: CASRPTGNNQPQHF. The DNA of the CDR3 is TGTGCCAGCAGGCCGACAGGGAACAATCAGCCCCAGCATTTT.

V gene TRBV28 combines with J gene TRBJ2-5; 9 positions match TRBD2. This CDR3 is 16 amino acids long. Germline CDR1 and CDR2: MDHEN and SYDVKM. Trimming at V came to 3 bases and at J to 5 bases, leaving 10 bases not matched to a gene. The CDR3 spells CASSFSPSGRRETQYF. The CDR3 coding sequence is TGTGCCAGCAGTTTTTCCCCCAGCGGGAGGCGGGAGACCCAGTACTTC.

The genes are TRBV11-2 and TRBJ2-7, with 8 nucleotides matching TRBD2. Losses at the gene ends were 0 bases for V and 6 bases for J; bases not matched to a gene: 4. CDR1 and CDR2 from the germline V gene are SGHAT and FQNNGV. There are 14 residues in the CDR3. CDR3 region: CASSLDRLASEQYF. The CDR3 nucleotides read TGTGCCAGCAGCTTAGATCGACTAGCGAGCGAGCAGTACTTC.